This T cell receptor beta chain was recovered during a study of PD-1 blockade in classical Hodgkin lymphoma (dated by TCRdb to the early 2020s). Regarding the study in general: The study used TCR beta sequencing and CyTOF to define a peripheral blood immune signature of response to PD-1 blockade in classical Hodgkin lymphoma.

Beyond this particular receptor, the publication reports: The study was restricted to a single clinical trial cohort, and the causes of repertoire differences, possibly disease activity or prior therapy, were left undefined. Baseline TCR diversity was reported to be lower in newly diagnosed patients than in healthy donors, and even lower in relapsed/refractory patients.

Genomic DNA was isolated using the Qiagen DNeasy kit from unsorted PBMCs as well as from negatively selected CD4+ and CD8+ fractions. TCR beta CDR3 regions were subjected to amplification by immunoSEQ multiplex PCR with primers that anneal to V and J segments. A synthetic immune receptor repertoire was used to minimize amplification bias, and remaining bias was computationally removed after sequencing. From the authors' description of their analysis: Custom Python scripts were used to quantify repertoire diversity as the Shannon entropy index. The unsorted, CD4+ and CD8+ repertoires were each analyzed separately, with the exception of combined analyses, where CD4+ and CD8+ sequences were merged in silico. TCRdb retrieved this table from immuneACCESS and kept in-frame rearrangements only. Not all clones are present; in checked studies, unresolved V genes account for under half, and no reason is known for the remainder. V and J calls plus clone size are reproduced from that table; the DNA served to infer D and trimming. The sample table contains around 50,000 clones; only one count was recorded for approximately 91% of them. The ten largest account for under 5% of the sample.

Concerning this clone: Its binding antigen is unknown. Base quality data are lacking; no much larger clone is found one base away.

In the paper's terms, the time point label means: newly diagnosed, previously untreated cHL patient sample. To serve as a comparison group for the relapsed/refractory trial patients, PBMCs were sequenced from patients with newly diagnosed, previously untreated classical Hodgkin lymphoma. Peripheral blood was collected in 8 mL Vacutainer Cell Preparation Tubes, from which PBMCs were isolated by centrifugation and then cryopreserved. CDR1 and CDR2 are drawn from the germline V gene (reference sequence): SEHNR, FQNEAQ. At the junction V is shortened by 0 bases and J by 7 bases, with 4 bases in between. The CDR3 measures 12 amino acids from cysteine to phenylalanine. Only the CDR3 region is kept as DNA, spanning 36 bases read in frame from base 1.

The sequence joins TRBV7-9 to TRBJ1-5, with the D gene too uncertain to name. Sequenced: peripheral blood mononuclear cells (PBMCs). The TCR originated in a human donor with classical Hodgkin lymphoma. The CDR3 protein is CASSLAGQPQHF. The bases are TGTGCCAGCAGCTTAGCGGGGCAGCCCCAGCATTTT.